The sequence of this T cell receptor beta chain was determined in a study of shared clonotypes between healthy human individuals. Study observations and caveats: Naive CD4 clonotypes were shared across several donors at roughly 4.6%. In contrast to clonotypes shared by all four donors, non-shared clonotypes had lower generation probabilities.

CDR3 length: 14 amino acids. V was clipped by 7 bases and J by 0 bases, with 12 bases between them. In germline, CDR1 is WSHSY, CDR2 SAAADI. Sorted-subset replicate PCR reactions were performed with about 200 ng DNA, corresponding to some 32,000 T cell genomes. TCRdb's copy holds only in-frame clones and misses some; the assay was immunoSEQ multiplex PCR. The table includes about 2.1 million clones, around 95% detected once. Naive CD8 cells, CD45RO-negative and positively selected for CCR7, excluded terminally differentiated effector memory CD45RA+ cells. With regard to this clone: Its matching antigen is unknown.

The receptor's source is a man aged 18 to 29 in good health. Some clones in this sample may be carry-over from other donors' samples. J is TRBJ1-1 and V is TRBV10-2; no clear D. The sequenced sample consisted of naive CD8+ T cells from PBMCs. The CDR3 is CASTPGPMNTEAFF. The DNA of the CDR3 is TGCGCCAGCACCCCCGGACCTATGAACACTGAAGCTTTCTTT.